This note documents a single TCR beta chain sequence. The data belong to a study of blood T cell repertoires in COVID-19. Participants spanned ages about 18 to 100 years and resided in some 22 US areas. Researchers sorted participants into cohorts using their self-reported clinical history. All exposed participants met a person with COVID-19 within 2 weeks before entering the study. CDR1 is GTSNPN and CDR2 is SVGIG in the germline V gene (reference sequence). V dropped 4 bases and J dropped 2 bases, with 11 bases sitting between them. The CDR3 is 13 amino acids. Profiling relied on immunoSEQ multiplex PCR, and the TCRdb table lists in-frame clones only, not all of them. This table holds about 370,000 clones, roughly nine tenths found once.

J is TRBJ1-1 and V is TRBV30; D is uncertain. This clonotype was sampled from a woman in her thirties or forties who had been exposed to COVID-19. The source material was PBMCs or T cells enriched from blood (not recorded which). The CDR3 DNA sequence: TGTGCCTGGACTCAAGGAGGTAACACTGAAGCTTTCTTT. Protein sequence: CAWTQGGNTEAFF.